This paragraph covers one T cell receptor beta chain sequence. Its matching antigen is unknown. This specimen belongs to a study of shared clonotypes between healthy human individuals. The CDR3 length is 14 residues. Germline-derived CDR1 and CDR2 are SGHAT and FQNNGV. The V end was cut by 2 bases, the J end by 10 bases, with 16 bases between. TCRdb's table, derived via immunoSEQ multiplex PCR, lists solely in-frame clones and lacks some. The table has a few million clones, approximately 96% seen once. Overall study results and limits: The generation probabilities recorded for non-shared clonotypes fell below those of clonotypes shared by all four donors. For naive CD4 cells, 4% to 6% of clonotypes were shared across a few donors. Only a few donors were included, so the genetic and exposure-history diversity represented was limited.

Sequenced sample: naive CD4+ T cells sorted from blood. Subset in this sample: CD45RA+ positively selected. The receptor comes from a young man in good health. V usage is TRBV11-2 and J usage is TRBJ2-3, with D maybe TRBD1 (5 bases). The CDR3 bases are TGTGCCAGCAGCTTAAGGACAACCTTAAAAGCGCAGTATTTT. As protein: CASSLRTTLKAQYF.